The sample holds many counts of the clone carrying this TCR beta chain. No antigen is known for it. Ahead of thyroid surgery, no patient had received treatment of any kind. Germline values: CDR1 SGHTA, CDR2 FQGTGA. After removal of 8 bases from V and 5 bases from J, the junction contained 10 bases not matched to a gene. This CDR3 contains 14 residues. This record belongs to a study of metastatic and nonmetastatic thyroid tumors. Findings and caveats of the study: Compared with benign nodules, malignant thyroid tumors were reported to have significantly higher TCR beta diversity in both blood and tumor.

Per the authors' pipeline: The study took CDR3 differences across clinicopathological groups and made a distant-metastasis classifier for papillary thyroid cancer from them. Through MiXCR, TCRdb re-clonotyped the PCR reads. The V and J calls were determined by TCRdb, not by the authors. The sample consists of 15,000 to 20,000 clones, roughly a quarter of them appearing once. The chain has TRBV7-3 and TRBJ2-3; 7 nucleotides align to TRBD2. The sequence was obtained from a female donor with papillary thyroid cancer or a benign thyroid nodule (not recorded which). Some clones in this sample may be carry-over from other donors' samples. Specimen: tumor tissue. CDR3 protein: CASVAGEGGDTQYF. CDR3 bases: TGTGCCAGCGTTGCGGGAGAGGGAGGAGATACGCAGTATTTT.